Listed here are 21 T cell receptor beta chains from one sample, sequenced in a study of shared clonotypes between healthy human individuals. TCRdb's table, derived via immunoSEQ multiplex PCR, lists solely in-frame clones and lacks some. The repertoire holds 2 million to 2.5 million clones, with around 92% as singletons. The sample comprised naive CD4+ T cells from PBMCs. Subset denoted: CD45RA+ positively selected. These receptors were collected from a man younger than 30 in good health. Some clones in this sample may be carry-over from other donors' samples.

This clone has a handful of counts. For the CDR3, the DNA is TGTGCCACGTCGACGCGAGGCCTAGCTAACTATGGCTACACCTTC. This encodes CATSTRGLANYGYTF. The chain employs TRBV10-3 and TRBJ1-2; no clear D gene. Deletions cut 10 bases from V and 0 bases from J, with 18 bases between. This CDR3 comprises 15 residues. Germline CDR1 and CDR2: ENHRY and SYGVKD.

The chain combines TRBV6-1 with TRBJ2-5, with TRBD2 identical over 10 bases. The CDR3 contains 14 residues. Losses at the gene ends were 7 bases for V and 4 bases for J; bases not matched to a gene: 6. Germline lookup yields CDR1 MNHNS and CDR2 SASEGT. This chain's CDR3 is CASIRTSGRETQYF. CDR3 nucleotide sequence: TGTGCCAGCATCCGGACTAGCGGACGAGAGACCCAGTACTTC.

The chain joins TRBV5-1 to TRBJ1-3, with 7 bases aligning to TRBD1. There are 15 residues in the CDR3. Germline CDR1 SGHRS, CDR2 YFSETQ. Germline trimming cut 8 bases from V and 0 bases from J; bases unmatched to any gene: 8. CDR3 amino acids: CASTGDGSSGNTIYF. For the CDR3, the DNA is TGCGCCAGTACAGGGGACGGAAGCTCTGGAAACACCATATATTTT.

The chain has TRBV7-2 and TRBJ2-3; 8 nucleotides agree with TRBD1. Trimming removed 1 base from V and 4 bases from J; junction bases left unmatched: 10. The CDR3 consists of 17 residues. Germline assignment: CDR1 SGHTA and CDR2 FQGNSA. In nucleotides, the CDR3 is TGTGCCAGCAGCTTAGGGTTGGACAGGGTGGGTTCAGATACGCAGTATTTT. Protein: CASSLGLDRVGSDTQYF.

The genes are TRBV9 and TRBJ2-1, with 10 bases that match TRBD2. V shed 8 bases, J shed 1 base, and the junction held 18 bases outside the gene matches. The CDR3 spans 19 residues. CDR1 SGDLS and CDR2 YYNGEE come from the germline V gene. In nucleotides, the CDR3 is TGTGCCAGTTCACTAGGGGCTAGCGGGAGCCCATCGTCCTACAATGAGCAGTTCTTC. Translating gives CASSLGASGSPSSYNEQFF.

This clone was seen just once. This chain links TRBV28 with TRBJ2-7; possible D gene TRBD1, 6 bases. The CDR3 is 12 residues long. V was pared by 6 bases and J by 7 bases, with 13 bases between. CDR1 and CDR2 (germline): MDHEN, SYDVKM. The CDR3 loop is CASRGTRDEQYF. In nucleotides, the CDR3 is TGTGCCAGCAGGGGGACACGAGATGAGCAGTACTTC. The variable domain in full, with the rest retrieved from reference TRBV28 and TRBJ2-7, is DVKVTQSSRYLVKRTGEKVFLECVQDMDHENMFWYRQDPGLGLRLIYFSYDVKMKEKGDIPEGYSVSREKKERFSLILESASTNQTSMYLCASRGTRDEQYFGPGTRLTVT.

The chain uses TRBV14 and TRBJ2-5; perhaps TRBD2 as D (5 bases). Germline values: CDR1 SGHDN, CDR2 FVKESK. Trimming removed 5 bases from V and 5 bases from J, with 18 bases in between. The CDR3 runs 15 residues. Here the CDR3 reads CASSSQRDYAETQYF. The CDR3 coding sequence is TGTGCCAGCAGCTCACAACGGGATTACGCGGAGACCCAGTACTTC. The whole variable domain, filled in from reference TRBV14 and TRBJ2-5, reads EAGVTQFPSHSVIEKGQTVTLRCDPISGHDNLYWYRRVMGKEIKFLLHFVKESKQDESGMPNNRFLAERTGGTYSTLKVQPAELEDSGVYFCASSSQRDYAETQYFGPGTRLLVL.

The chain carries TRBV5-1 and TRBJ2-7; D not certain. The CDR3 length is 15 residues. V lost 3 bases, J lost 0 bases, and 13 bases lay in between. The V gene's germline CDR1 is SGHRS and CDR2 YFSETQ. The CDR3 coding sequence is TGCGCCAGCAGCTCGACCCCTGGGTTCTCCTACGAGCAGTACTTC. It is translated as CASSSTPGFSYEQYF.

V and J are TRBV7-9 and TRBJ2-7, with D perhaps TRBD2 (6 bases). The CDR3 extends over 14 amino acids. Germline CDR1 and CDR2: SEHNR and FQNEAQ (reference sequence). The V gene lost 4 bases and the J gene lost 0 bases, with 10 bases spanning the gap. The CDR3 region has the DNA TGTGCCAGCAGCTCCCGGGGGTCCTCCTACGAGCAGTACTTC. Encoded protein: CASSSRGSSYEQYF.

The chain has TRBV18 and TRBJ1-1, with no clear D. CDR3 length equals 14 residues. V was shortened by 2 bases and J by 6 bases, with 13 bases between the two germline ends. Germline CDR1 KGHSH, CDR2 LQKENI. The CDR3 here is CASSPTVVDSEAFF. CDR3 DNA sequence: TGTGCCAGCTCACCAACGGTCGTGGACTCTGAAGCTTTCTTT.

V and J are TRBV5-4 and TRBJ2-7; 11 bases map to TRBD2. The CDR3 has 14 amino acids. V gave up 4 bases and J gave up 4 bases; unmatched junction bases: 4. CDR1 is SGHNT and CDR2 is YYREEE in the germline V gene (reference sequence). For the CDR3, the DNA is TGTGCCAGCAGCCCACTAGCGGGAGAGTACGAGCAGTACTTC. This translates into CASSPLAGEYEQYF.

The gene calls are TRBV7-2 and TRBJ1-2; a weak D match, TRBD1 (6 bases). This CDR3 has 13 residues. Germline V gene sequence: CDR1 SGHTA, CDR2 FQGNSA. The V and J ends lost 2 bases and 8 bases respectively, with 12 bases between them. The chain's CDR3 is CASSLFGGRGYTF. CDR3 nucleotide sequence: TGTGCCAGCAGCTTATTTGGGGGCCGGGGCTACACCTTC. Based on the CDR3 plus reference TRBV7-2 and TRBJ1-2, the full variable domain is GAGVSQSPSNKVTEKGKDVELRCDPISGHTALYWYRQSLGQGLEFLIYFQGNSAPDKSGLPSDRFSAERTGGSVSTLTIQRTQQEDSAVYLCASSLFGGRGYTFGSGTRLTVV.

The chain couples TRBV7-8 to TRBJ1-2; weak D call: TRBD1 (6 bases). The CDR3 covers 16 residues. V lost 5 bases and J lost 3, with 19 bases in between. Germline V gives CDR1 SGHVS, CDR2 FQNEAQ. The CDR3 DNA sequence: TGTGCCAGCAGCACACTCATAGTCGGGACATACTATGGCTACACCTTC. It translates to CASSTLIVGTYYGYTF.

This sequence joins TRBV28 and TRBJ2-1; D may correspond to TRBD1 or TRBD2 (6 bases each). The germline V gene encodes CDR1 MDHEN and CDR2 SYDVKM. There are 17 residues in the CDR3. Trimming removed 1 base from V and 2 bases from J, with 15 bases in between. CDR3 in amino acids: CASSLLGGGNAYNEQFF. The CDR3 nucleotides read TGTGCCAGCAGTTTATTAGGAGGGGGGAATGCCTACAATGAGCAGTTCTTC.

This chain links TRBV9 with TRBJ1-3, with TRBD1 matching 7 bases. V lost 1 base, J lost 8 bases, and 3 bases stayed unmatched. Germline CDR1 and CDR2: SGDLS and YYNGEE. This CDR3 is 13 amino acids long. CDR3 amino acids: CASSVRRGDTIYF. The CDR3 DNA sequence: TGTGCCAGCAGCGTACGCAGGGGGGACACCATATATTTT.

This clone appeared once. The rearrangement links TRBV27 to TRBJ1-6; 8 bases match TRBD1. Trimming cost V 0 bases and J 8 bases; bases outside gene matches: 6. From germline, CDR1 is MNHEY and CDR2 SMNVEV (reference sequence). This CDR3 contains 16 residues. DNA for the CDR3: TGTGCCAGCAGTTTATCGAGTGCAGGGGGCGATTCACCCCTCCACTTT. Translation: CASSLSSAGGDSPLHF.

This chain uses TRBV6-6 with TRBJ2-7; D unresolved. The germline gives CDR1 MNHNY, CDR2 SVGAGI (reference sequence). V was cut by 7 bases and J by 1 base, with 14 bases left in between. The CDR3 contains 14 residues. DNA of the CDR3: TGTGCCAGCACCCGGGTCGGTGGGTCCTACGAGCAGTACTTC. Its translation is CASTRVGGSYEQYF.

V gene TRBV29-1 combines with J gene TRBJ2-3; TRBD1 is a possible D gene (5 bases). Trimming shortened V by 4 bases and J by 6 bases, and 14 bases separated the two germline ends. The length of the CDR3 is 13 residues. The germline V gene encodes CDR1 SQVTM and CDR2 ANQGSEA. This CDR3 is CSVGGWQGDTQYF. Here the CDR3 DNA reads TGCAGCGTTGGGGGTTGGCAGGGTGATACGCAGTATTTT.

V usage is TRBV19 and J usage is TRBJ1-1, with TRBD1 identical over 11 bases. Germline V gives CDR1 LNHDA, CDR2 SQIVND (reference sequence). This CDR3 is 14 amino acids long. Trimming at V came to 4 bases and at J to 7 bases, leaving 5 bases not matched to a gene. As DNA, the CDR3 is TGTGCCAGTAGTAAGGGACAGGGGGTCGGTGAAGCTTTCTTT. Translated: CASSKGQGVGEAFF.

The J gene is TRBJ2-1, the V gene TRBV28; 8 nucleotides align to TRBD1. With 5 bases clipped from V and 3 bases from J, the junction kept 6 bases outside the gene matches. The CDR3 contains 15 residues. The V gene's germline CDR1 is MDHEN and CDR2 SYDVKM. CDR3 DNA: TGTGCCAGCAGTACCCCAGGGGGCAGCTACAATGAGCAGTTCTTC. This sequence encodes CASSTPGGSYNEQFF.

The chain is built from TRBV6-1 and TRBJ2-1; D possibly corresponds to TRBD2 (6 bases). Trimming removed 4 bases from V and 10 bases from J, with 20 bases in between. The CDR3 is 15 residues long. Per the germline V gene, CDR1 is MNHNS and CDR2 is SASEGT. The CDR3: CASSVPLTKRAEQFF. CDR3 nucleotide sequence: TGTGCCAGCAGTGTTCCGCTGACTAAGCGGGCGGAGCAGTTCTTC.